These T cell receptor beta chains were read from a single sample in a study of human T cells and chemical hapten exposure. Each CDR3 protein gets one entry after TCRdb re-called the RACE reads with MiXCR. The sample yields about 120,000 distinct CDR3 sequences, roughly 14% seen once. The specimen was whole blood, collected in connection with sensitization to the hapten diphenylcyclopropenone (DPC). The receptor set was obtained from a woman between 18 and 30 years old with alopecia areata. Some clones in this sample may be carry-over from other donors' samples. Each CDR3 is given with its conserved first and last residue. D genes are given only for firm matches. Only part of the rows carry a size: once, few, many, or a class if the clone is expanded.

v_call	j_call	clone_size	d_call	cdr3_length	cdr3_aa	cdr3_nt
TRBV7-9	TRBJ2-5	once	NA	13	CASSLGTVEAQYF	TGTGCCAGCAGCCTGGGGACCGTAGAGGCCCAGTACTTC
TRBV20-1	TRBJ2-3	NA	TRBD2	16	CSAPGTSGGNTDTQYF	TGCAGTGCTCCCGGGACTAGCGGGGGGAACACAGATACGCAGTATTTT
TRBV6-2/TRBV6-3	TRBJ2-3	many	NA	13	CAIRASGKDTQYF	TGTGCCATTCGTGCGTCGGGAAAAGATACGCAGTATTTT
TRBV5-1	TRBJ1-2	NA	NA	13	CASSSSVGVGYTF	TGCGCCAGCAGCTCCTCTGTTGGCGTGGGCTACACCTTC
TRBV12-3/TRBV12-4	TRBJ1-6	NA	NA	15	CASSFLSGYNPPLHF	TGTGCCAGCAGTTTTCTGTCCGGCTATAATCCACCCCTCCACTTT
TRBV12-3/TRBV12-4	TRBJ1-1	many	NA	13	CASSLGPNTEAFF	TGTGCCAGCAGCCTAGGACCGAACACTGAAGCTTTCTTT
TRBV3-1	TRBJ2-2	many	NA	13	CASSRYSAGELFF	TGTGCCAGCAGCCGCTACTCGGCCGGGGAGCTGTTTTTT
TRBV19	TRBJ1-5	few	TRBD1	14	CASGATGDNQPQHF	TGTGCCAGTGGGGCAACAGGGGATAATCAGCCCCAGCATTTT
TRBV27	TRBJ2-7	many	TRBD2	18	CASSRLAGGPTHSYEQYF	TGTGCCAGCAGCCGACTAGCGGGGGGGCCTACTCACTCCTACGAGCAGTACTTC
TRBV29-1	TRBJ2-7	few	NA	12	CSVEGGNYEQYF	TGCAGCGTTGAAGGGGGGAACTACGAGCAGTACTTC
TRBV5-1	TRBJ1-5	many	TRBD1	15	CASSLGQGGNQPQHF	TGTGCCAGCAGTCTCGGACAGGGGGGTAATCAGCCCCAGCATTTT
TRBV3-1	TRBJ1-3	few	NA	12	CASIDLGNTIYF	TGTGCCAGCATCGACCTCGGAAACACCATATATTTT
TRBV3-1	TRBJ1-3	NA	NA	16	CASSQDGGTYGNTIYF	TGTGCCAGCAGCCAAGACGGAGGGACCTATGGAAACACCATATATTTT
TRBV20-1	TRBJ1-4	few	TRBD1	15	CSAYTPGQGNEKLFF	TGCAGTGCTTATACTCCGGGACAGGGTAATGAAAAACTGTTTTTT
TRBV20-1	TRBJ2-6	few	NA	13	CSARPWGANVLTF	TGCAGTGCTCGTCCTTGGGGGGCCAACGTCCTGACTTTC
TRBV9	TRBJ2-2	NA	NA	17	CASSVSDRLLHTGELFF	TGTGCCAGCAGCGTGAGCGACAGGCTGCTTCACACCGGGGAGCTGTTTTTT
TRBV6-5	TRBJ2-7	NA	NA	12	CASTLATHEQYF	TGTGCCAGCACTCTCGCCACCCACGAGCAGTACTTC
TRBV5-1	TRBJ2-6	NA	TRBD1	15	CASWDSPSGANVLTF	TGCGCCAGCTGGGACAGTCCCTCTGGGGCCAACGTCCTGACTTTC
TRBV6-6	TRBJ1-4	few	NA	13	CASSYRSAEKLFF	TGTGCCAGCAGTTACCGTTCGGCTGAAAAACTGTTTTTT
TRBV14	TRBJ1-1	NA	TRBD1	15	CASSTRTGAGTEAFF	TGTGCCAGCAGCACCCGGACAGGGGCTGGCACTGAAGCTTTCTTT
TRBV6-2/TRBV6-3	TRBJ1-2	few	TRBD1	13	CASSPQGAHGYTF	TGTGCCAGCAGTCCACAGGGGGCCCATGGCTACACCTTC
TRBV2	TRBJ2-2	NA	NA	12	CTSSPRGRELFF	TGTACCAGCAGTCCCAGGGGCCGGGAGCTGTTTTTT
TRBV27	TRBJ2-3	many	NA	15	CASSPVRGATDTQYF	TGTGCCAGCAGTCCTGTTCGGGGGGCAACGGATACGCAGTATTTT
TRBV7-2	TRBJ1-2	NA	NA	14	CASSSPRRRYGYTF	TGTGCCAGCAGCTCCCCGAGGAGACGCTATGGCTACACCTTC
TRBV4-1	TRBJ2-3	few	NA	13	CASSLLAGDTQYF	TGCGCCAGCAGCCTTTTAGCTGGAGATACGCAGTATTTT
TRBV6-2/TRBV6-3	TRBJ2-2	many	NA	12	CASSSITGELFF	TGTGCCAGCAGTTCTATCACCGGGGAGCTGTTTTTT
TRBV6-2/TRBV6-3	TRBJ2-5	NA	TRBD2	14	CASSWGTSGETQYF	TGTGCCAGCAGTTGGGGGACTAGCGGAGAGACCCAGTACTTC
TRBV29-1	TRBJ2-7	few	TRBD1	13	CSVPGQGLYEQYF	TGCAGCGTCCCGGGACAGGGGCTCTACGAGCAGTACTTC
TRBV6-2/TRBV6-3	TRBJ2-7	many	NA	13	CASTPWPHGEQYF	TGTGCCAGCACCCCCTGGCCCCACGGCGAGCAGTACTTC
TRBV24-1	TRBJ2-2	NA	NA	16	CATSDIRGANTGELFF	TGTGCCACCAGTGATATAAGGGGAGCTAACACCGGGGAGCTGTTTTTT
TRBV5-6	TRBJ2-4	NA	NA	16	CASSLALGRGENIQYF	TGTGCCAGCAGCTTGGCGCTTGGAAGGGGAGAAAACATTCAGTACTTC
TRBV25-1	TRBJ1-5	many	NA	15	CASSEGRASNQPQHF	TGTGCCAGCAGTGAAGGCAGGGCGAGCAATCAGCCCCAGCATTTT
TRBV2	TRBJ2-4	NA	TRBD1	16	CASSHDRGLAKNIQYF	TGTGCCAGCAGCCACGACAGGGGACTGGCCAAAAACATTCAGTACTTC
TRBV6-5	TRBJ2-2	NA	TRBD1	15	CASNLDRGDTGELFF	TGTGCCAGCAACCTTGACAGGGGTGACACCGGGGAGCTGTTTTTT
TRBV7-9	TRBJ2-7	few	TRBD1	12	CASSLGDREPYF	TGTGCCAGCAGCTTAGGGGACAGGGAGCCGTACTTC
TRBV11-2	TRBJ2-3	few	TRBD2	13	CASSSEGLATQYF	TGTGCCAGCAGCTCAGAGGGACTAGCTACGCAGTATTTT
TRBV5-5	TRBJ1-4	few	TRBD1	16	CASSLIPGQGNEKLFF	TGTGCCAGCAGCTTGATACCTGGACAGGGAAATGAAAAACTGTTTTTT
TRBV4-3	TRBJ1-1	few	NA	16	CASSLTRGGRNTEAFF	TGCGCCAGCAGCCTAACGCGAGGGGGAAGGAACACTGAAGCTTTCTTT
TRBV2	TRBJ1-4	NA	NA	13	CASSEPIPEKLFF	TGTGCCAGCAGTGAACCTATTCCCGAAAAACTGTTTTTT
TRBV30	TRBJ1-1	NA	NA	13	CAWKARGPQEAFF	TGTGCCTGGAAAGCCCGGGGGCCCCAAGAAGCTTTCTTT
TRBV5-5	TRBJ2-6	many	NA	16	CASSRITGSGANVLTF	TGTGCCAGCAGCCGAATCACTGGGTCTGGGGCCAACGTCCTGACTTTC
TRBV20-1	TRBJ1-6	NA	NA	14	CSKSRGDLISPLHF	TGCAGCAAATCGAGGGGGGACTTGATTTCACCCCTCCACTTT
TRBV7-2	TRBJ2-5	NA	NA	14	CASSLETIEETQYF	TGTGCCAGCAGCTTAGAGACAATAGAAGAGACCCAGTACTTC
TRBV20-1	TRBJ2-2	NA	NA	14	CSAEDRKNTGELFF	TGCAGTGCTGAGGACAGAAAAAACACCGGGGAGCTGTTTTTT
TRBV20-1	TRBJ2-1	NA	TRBD1	15	CSASGDRGQIDEQFF	TGCAGTGCTAGCGGGGACAGGGGGCAAATTGATGAGCAGTTCTTC
TRBV7-8	TRBJ1-1	NA	NA	14	CASSLALGLSEAFF	TGTGCCAGCAGCTTAGCTTTGGGGCTATCTGAAGCTTTCTTT
TRBV3-1	TRBJ1-2	NA	NA	12	CASSRQANGYTF	TGTGCCAGCTCCAGACAGGCAAATGGCTACACCTTC
TRBV29-1	TRBJ2-7	many	TRBD2	13	CSVRGLAGFEQYF	TGCAGCGTTCGCGGACTAGCGGGTTTCGAGCAGTACTTC
TRBV6-2/TRBV6-3	TRBJ2-1	few	NA	14	CASSNQDLDNEQFF	TGTGCCAGCAGTAATCAGGACCTGGACAATGAGCAGTTCTTC
TRBV12-3/TRBV12-4	TRBJ2-3	many	TRBD2	19	CASSGGTASSGGPTDTQYF	TGTGCCAGCAGTGGGGGTACCGCGAGTAGCGGGGGGCCAACAGATACGCAGTATTTT
TRBV27	TRBJ1-1	few	NA	14	CASSASRRFTEAFF	TGTGCCAGCAGTGCCAGCCGTAGGTTTACTGAAGCTTTCTTT
TRBV18	TRBJ1-2	few	NA	16	CASSPAQGRGDYGYTF	TGTGCCAGCTCACCAGCTCAGGGCAGGGGCGACTATGGCTACACCTTC
TRBV27	TRBJ2-3	NA	TRBD2	16	CASSLRRRGGPDTQYF	TGTGCCAGCAGTTTACGGAGGCGGGGGGGCCCGGATACGCAGTATTTT
TRBV6-6	TRBJ2-1	NA	NA	14	CASSYSGDYNEQFF	TGTGCCAGCAGTTACTCGGGGGACTACAATGAGCAGTTCTTC